The T cell receptor (beta chain) under discussion was sequenced for a study of control samples from healthy donors and cancer patients. Only in-frame clones appear in the TCRdb table, and some are missing; sequencing was by immunoSEQ multiplex PCR. The table records fewer than 60,000 clones, 90% to 95% of them present only once. The CDR3 covers 16 residues. Germline values: CDR1 SGHAT, CDR2 FQNNGV. The ends were cut back, 3 bases at V and 2 bases at J, with 14 bases in the middle. The source is a man younger than 45 in good health. Sequencing was performed on blood. The V call is TRBV11-2, the J call TRBJ2-1; possibly TRBD1 for D (5 bases). In DNA form, the CDR3 reads TGTGCCAGCAGCTTCTCCACCGCGGACACCTACAATGAGCAGTTCTTC. Its protein product is CASSFSTADTYNEQFF.